The 4 T cell receptor beta chains below come from one sample, sequenced in a study of human T cells and chemical hapten exposure (dated by TCRdb to about 2021). The time point label of this sample denotes: patch test 2, 6 weeks after DPC sensitization. The treatment or condition label, read with the paper, signifies: therapeutic diphenylcyclopropenone sensitization with weekly scalp DPC. Libraries were made using RACE. Sequencing instrument: NextSeq 500. TCRdb trimmed the raw reads at Q25, called clones with MiXCR and kept productive beta chains. Entries that share a CDR3 protein sequence are merged under the most common genes and DNA. For this sample there are roughly 380,000 distinct CDR3 sequences; 6% to 7% appear just once. The ten largest clones capture about 5.6% of the sample. The specimen was whole blood, collected in connection with sensitization to the hapten diphenylcyclopropenone (DPC). The receptors were sampled from a woman between 18 and 29 years old with alopecia areata. Some clones in this sample may be carry-over from other donors' samples.

Ten or more counts support this clonotype. The J gene is TRBJ1-1, the V gene TRBV7-8; tentative D call: TRBD1 (5 bases). CDR3 size: 14 residues. Germline-derived CDR1 and CDR2 are SGHVS and FQNEAQ. With 6 bases removed from V and 3 bases from J, the gap between germline ends came to 14 bases. CDR3 sequence reads: CASSLHVRDTEAFF. The DNA of the CDR3 is TGTGCCAGCAGTCTTCATGTCAGGGACACTGAAGCTTTCTTT.

The table lists this clonotype with many counts. V gene TRBV5-1 combines with J gene TRBJ2-7; 11 bases map to TRBD2. CDR3 length: 15 amino acids. After removal of 4 bases from V and 6 bases from J, the junction contained 9 bases not matched to a gene. From germline, CDR1 is SGHRS and CDR2 YFSETQ. The CDR3 loop reads CASSTSGGPSLEQYF. CDR3 bases: TGCGCCAGCAGCACTAGCGGGGGACCTTCCCTCGAGCAGTACTTC.

J is TRBJ2-4 and V is TRBV6-5; tentative D call: TRBD1 (5 bases). The CDR3 length is 13 residues. Germline CDR1 is MNHEY and CDR2 is SVGAGI. Between the trimmed V and J ends, which lost 5 bases and 4 bases, there was a span of 9 bases. The CDR3 loop is CASSSSGKNIQYF. The CDR3 nucleotides read TGTGCCAGCAGTAGCTCAGGGAAAAACATTCAGTACTTC.

This clonotype was counted a few times. V usage is TRBV27 and J usage is TRBJ2-3, with 11 bases aligning to TRBD2. V shed 6 bases, J shed 2 bases, and the junction held 1 base outside the gene matches. This CDR3 comprises 14 residues. Germline V gene sequence: CDR1 MNHEY, CDR2 SMNVEV (reference sequence). The chain's CDR3 is CASRGLAATDTQYF. The DNA for the CDR3 is TGTGCCAGCAGGGGACTAGCGGCCACAGATACGCAGTATTTT.